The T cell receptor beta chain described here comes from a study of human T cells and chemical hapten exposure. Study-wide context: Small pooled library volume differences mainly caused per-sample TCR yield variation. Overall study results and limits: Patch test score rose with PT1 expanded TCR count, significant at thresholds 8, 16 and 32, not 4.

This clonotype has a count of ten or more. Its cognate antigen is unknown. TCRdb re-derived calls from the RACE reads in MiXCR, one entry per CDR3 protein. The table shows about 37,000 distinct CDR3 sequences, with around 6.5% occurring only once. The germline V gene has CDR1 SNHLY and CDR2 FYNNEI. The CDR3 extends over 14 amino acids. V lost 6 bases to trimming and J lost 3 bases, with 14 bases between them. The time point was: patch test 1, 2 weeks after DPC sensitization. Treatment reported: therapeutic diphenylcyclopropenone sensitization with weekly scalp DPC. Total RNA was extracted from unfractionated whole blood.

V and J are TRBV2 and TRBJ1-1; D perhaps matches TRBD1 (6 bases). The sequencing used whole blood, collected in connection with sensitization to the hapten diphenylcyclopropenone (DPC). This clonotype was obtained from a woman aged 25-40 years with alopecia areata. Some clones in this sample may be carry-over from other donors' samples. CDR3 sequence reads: CASRWGAGDTEAFF. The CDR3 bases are TGTGCCAGCAGGTGGGGGGCGGGGGACACTGAAGCTTTCTTT. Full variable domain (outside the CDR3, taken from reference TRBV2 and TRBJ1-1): EPEVTQTPSHQVTQMGQEVILRCVPISNHLYFYWYRQILGQKVEFLVSFYNNEISEKSEIFDDQFSVERPDGSNFTLKIRSTKLEDSAMYFCASRWGAGDTEAFFGQGTRLTVV.